This TCR beta chain was sequenced during a study of cytomegalovirus exposure and HLA in healthy donors (dated by TCRdb to about 2017). A note on the overall study: In an earlier analysis of approximately 640 of the donors, around 300 Gb of sequence data and 90 million to 120 million unique TCR beta sequences from about 179 million T cells were reported. Donor age, sex, ethnicity and CMV serostatus were compiled alongside the repertoire data. On average, 235,054 unique TCR beta nucleotide sequences were sequenced per donor among 350 to 400 genotyped donors of the cohort, with about 17% of those sequences being non-productive. In a later analysis, previously published TCR beta repertoires from more than 500 donors were re-analyzed and high-resolution HLA genotyping was added so that TCR occurrence patterns could be studied. A separate validation cohort of more than 100 different subjects was used in addition to the roughly 700-subject first cohort. A few DR-DQ haplotypes were handled as single units for association and clustering because linkage in the cohort was strong. The study used immunosequencing to profile the T cell repertoires of about 670 subjects and linked those repertoires to cytomegalovirus serostatus. The number of typed donors differed by locus: 629-630 for A, B, C, DRB1 and DQB1; 522 for DQA1; approximately 600 for DPA1; and around 450 for DPB1. Of the roughly 400 genotyped donors, approximately 83% fell in the genetic ancestry cluster associated with self-reported Caucasian donors. Roughly 300 gigabases of sequencing data and tens of millions of unique TCR sequences were included in an early release covering about 620 HLA-typed donors. In a later genetic analysis, genome-wide SNP genotypes for about three fifths of the roughly 670 donors were used, and that subset was treated as a discovery cohort. The later analysis used no new phenotypic data to find candidate immune exposures, relying instead on TCR beta sequences and their occurrence across donors. The study aimed to test whether cataloging public T cell receptors could reveal signatures of past pathogen exposure. HLA typing included class I and class II loci at four-digit resolution. To decide whether each TCR beta V gene segment behaved as functional or pseudogenic, an earlier analysis of approximately 590 of the donors relied on high-throughput TCR beta sequencing. High-throughput TCR immunosequencing, statistical association of individual TCRs with disease status, and machine learning were combined to predict cytomegalovirus infection status. Every repertoire in the discovery cohort had been generated on one and the same sequencing platform.

The research as a whole found: The study listed 150 to 200 TCR beta chains as associated with cytomegalovirus. Linkage disequilibrium might explain the correlated functional status among segregating V segments, but an unknown experimental factor could not be excluded. In a later analysis, most CMV-associated TCR beta chains were found to appear HLA-restricted, with HLA associations seemingly driven largely by CMV exposure. A later analysis reported that several top co-occurrence clusters appeared linked to parvovirus B19, influenza, CMV and Epstein-Barr virus. A later analysis found that TCR association rates varied across HLA loci, with DRB1 alleles showing the most associated TCRs and HLA-C alleles the fewest. CMV serostatus was the only immune exposure information available for the cohort. Compared with equally common non-associated chains, HLA-associated TCR beta chains in a later analysis were more clonally expanded and had lower generation probabilities. A further reported finding was that TCR beta sequences accurately predicted the HLA-A and HLA-B alleles for most subjects in the first cohort. In a later genetic analysis, fewer N-insertions in productive TCRs were reported among donors in an Asian-associated ancestry cluster than the roughly 640-donor mean. Because HLA typing was missing for some donors at each locus, association tests included only the typed subset. In an earlier analysis of under 600 of the donors, most TCR beta V segments were observed in productive rearrangements about 87% or about 30% of the time, broadly matching IMGT annotations. The 87-base-pair reads could not distinguish some IMGT-functional V segments, including TRBV6-2 and TRBV6-3, so those segments were excluded. In vitro tests confirmed that a few of the cytomegalovirus-associated TCR beta chains recognize cytomegalovirus antigens. In both the original and validation cohorts, the classifier was reported to diagnose cytomegalovirus status with high specificity and sensitivity. Because counts were too low, about 17 rarely observed V segments, including chromosome 9 orphons, were excluded from the earlier analysis of around 590 of the donors. Specific HLA alleles were associated with 15,000 to 20,000 TCR beta sequences at a false discovery rate of 0.05 in a later analysis. While some public TCRs were present in many individuals, most TCR sequences turned up only very rarely across donors. In this cohort, only TCR beta chains were sequenced, and detectable features were limited by the absence of alpha or paired-chain data. The authors suggested that the approach could potentially be extended to other disease states and immunological phenotypes. In a later genetic analysis, a missense DCLRE1C variant was associated with V-gene and J-gene trimming of TCR beta chains, and the association was replicated in an independent cohort. When HLA alleles, especially DR and DQ, strongly co-occurred, attributing TCR associations to individual alleles was difficult. A group of highly shared sequence variants was considered likely to be a technical artifact of the sequencing pipeline. Presence/absence analyses assumed roughly uniform sequencing depth across donors, an assumption that may not hold.

Looking up the germline V gene yields CDR1 MDHEN and CDR2 SYDVKM. The CDR3 measures 14 amino acids from cysteine to phenylalanine. Only the CDR3 part of the read is kept: 42 bases, read in frame from the first base. Trimming removed 4 bases from V and 1 base from J, leaving 10 bases between the germline ends. The method behind the library was the immunoSEQ multiplex PCR assay. For the multiplex PCR, a mixture combining 60 forward primers for TCR Vbeta segments and 13 reverse primers for TCR Jbeta segments was used. A multiplex PCR assay on genomic DNA amplified the CDR3 region of rearranged TCR beta genes. The Illumina HiSeq System was used to sequence the amplified TCR beta libraries as 87-base-pair reads. From the authors' description of their analysis: A later analysis tallied 75 million to 95 million unique TCR beta chains across the 666 repertoires, and approximately 12 million of those chains were shared by two or more donors. To remove PCR and sequencing errors, raw reads were error-corrected and collapsed into unique sequences using a nearest-neighbor algorithm that merged closely related sequences. To assign V, D and J gene segments, CDR3 sequences were aligned to IMGT reference sequences. For a sequence to be retained, at least a six-nucleotide match to both a V gene segment and a J gene segment was required. Rearrangements were called productive when the CDR3 lacked stop codons and stayed in frame with V and J; all others were non-productive. CDR3 was defined according to IMGT convention as the region running from the second conserved V-encoded cysteine to the conserved J-encoded phenylalanine. The earlier analysis of about 590 of the donors excluded sequences that lacked an unambiguous match to a single V gene segment. An earlier analysis of a few hundred of the donors classified V segments as functional when productive rearrangements were above 56.7% and as segregating when the standard deviation between donors was above 5%. A statistical classification framework was developed to diagnose cytomegalovirus status using the catalog of TCR beta chain sequences. In a later analysis, V and J genes were assigned by comparing TCR nucleotide sequences against IMGT/GENE-DB human TR gene sequences. A later analysis assigned CDR3 sequences and most-parsimonious VDJ recombination scenarios with the TCRdist pipeline. In a later analysis, every TCR beta chain was defined by the combination of its CDR3 amino acid sequence and its V-gene family, and reads without a unique V-gene family were dropped. A later analysis removed 592 highly shared, low-generation-probability nucleotide sequences to deal with suspected cross-contamination and a sequencing artifact. In a later analysis, a clonal expansion index for each public chain was calculated from normalized within-repertoire ranks of inferred template counts. In a later analysis, generation probabilities were computed with a VDJ recombination model fitted to out-of-frame rearrangements, and the resulting probabilities were checked against IGoR. A later analysis scored TCR-TCR, TCR-HLA and TCR-CMV co-occurrence with hypergeometric tests, applying a repertoire-size bias correction to TCR pairs. In a later analysis, false discovery rates were estimated by permuting HLA or CMV assignments 20 times. In a later analysis, co-occurring TCRs were grouped using DBSCAN, with TCRdist sequence similarity added in when clustering inside HLA-allele-positive subsets. For co-occurrence clustering, repertoires with fewer than 30,000 or more than 120,000 public chains were excluded, along with roughly 5 repertoires with anomalous nucleotide sharing. TCRdb took this table from immuneACCESS and kept in-frame rearrangements with V and J called. Such tables lack part of the clones; where checked against another copy, unresolved V genes explain under half of the gap, and the rest is unexplained. That table supplies the V and J calls and clone size; D and trimming were determined from the DNA. The sample records about 98,000 clones, about 83% of which are singletons. The top ten hold roughly 3.5% of the sample.

On this clone: The target of this receptor is not known. Base-call qualities are not available, and no considerably larger clone is one nucleotide away.

The cohort comprised hundreds of healthy bone marrow donors. Cohort members were all nominally healthy when sampled, although unrecorded immune exposures were likely present. The donor tested CMV seropositive, placing the donor among the 289 seropositive members of the cohort. A peripheral blood sample was provided by each donor, and peripheral blood mononuclear cells were used for TCR beta sequencing. Genomic DNA was extracted from the blood cell samples with the Qiagen DNeasy Blood Extraction Kit. The V gene is TRBV28 and the J gene is TRBJ1-1; perhaps TRBD1 is the D gene, with 5 bases matching. This TCR was sampled from a female donor in good health and CMV-seropositive. The specimen was PBMCs. The CDR3 reads as follows: CASSSGLTNTEAFF. The nucleotide sequence is given as TGTGCCAGCAGTTCGGGACTCACGAACACTGAAGCTTTCTTT.